The 24 T cell receptor beta chains below all came from one sample that was sequenced in a study of blood T cell repertoires in COVID-19. Method: immunoSEQ multiplex PCR; TCRdb's copy keeps in-frame clones and lacks some. The sample contains hundreds of thousands of clones, approximately 86% of which appear only once. The specimen sequenced was peripheral blood. The receptors come from a human donor in a cohort sampled during active COVID-19.

The rearrangement uses TRBV6-5 and TRBJ2-5; the D gene is possibly TRBD1 (5 bases). CDR3 size: 14 residues. V was trimmed by 8 bases and J by 1 base, leaving 14 bases between them. Germline V CDR1 and CDR2: MNHEY, SVGAGI. The CDR3 DNA follows: TGTGCCAGCGGCGGAAGTAGGGGCCAAGAGACCCAGTACTTC. It is translated as CASGGSRGQETQYF.

V is TRBV14 and J is TRBJ2-7, with a tentative D call TRBD1 (6 bases). Trimming shortened V by 4 bases and J by 3 bases, and 19 bases separated the two germline ends. CDR1 SGHDN and CDR2 FVKESK come from the germline V gene. This CDR3 comprises 16 residues. The CDR3 nucleotides read TGTGCCAGCAGCCGTTCTCCAGGGGAAGGCCTCTACGAGCAGTACTTC. It is translated as CASSRSPGEGLYEQYF.

The chain links TRBV6-1 to TRBJ2-1, with TRBD2 identical over 8 bases. The length of the CDR3 is 15 residues. The germline V gene has CDR1 MNHNS and CDR2 SASEGT. The V segment lost 3 bases and the J segment 7 bases; nucleotides outside the gene matches: 8. The DNA for the CDR3 is TGTGCCAGCAGTGATGTAAGCGGGAGAGGAAATGAGCAGTTCTTC. It specifies CASSDVSGRGNEQFF.

This rearrangement joins TRBV5-4 to TRBJ2-7; 7 bases are a match to TRBD1. V shed 4 bases and J 0 bases; nucleotides not matched to a gene: 7. Germline V gene data show CDR1 as SGHNT and CDR2 as YYREEE (reference sequence). The CDR3 loop spans 15 amino acids. The CDR3 is CASSPGTVSSYEQYF. The CDR3 region has the DNA TGTGCCAGCAGCCCCGGGACAGTTAGCTCCTACGAGCAGTACTTC. Full variable domain (outside the CDR3, taken from reference TRBV5-4 and TRBJ2-7): ETGVTQSPTHLIKTRGQQVTLRCSSQSGHNTVSWYQQALGQGPQFIFQYYREEENGRGNFPPRFSGLQFPNYSSELNVNALELDDSALYLCASSPGTVSSYEQYFGPGTRLTVT.

The gene calls are TRBV9 and TRBJ2-5, with a possible D match to TRBD2 (6 bases). Germline CDR1 reads SGDLS; CDR2 reads YYNGEE. V was pared by 2 bases and J by 5 bases, with 13 bases between. This CDR3 has 14 amino acids. CDR3 DNA sequence: TGTGCCAGCAGCGTTGGGGGGTCCTTGGAGACCCAGTACTTC. Amino acid sequence: CASSVGGSLETQYF.

The count of this clone is one. The chain couples TRBV11-2 to TRBJ2-7, with a weak D call TRBD1 (6 bases). The germline CDR1 and CDR2 sequences are SGHAT and FQNNGV. The CDR3 has 14 amino acids. The germline V and J ends were trimmed by 6 bases and 1 base, with 13 bases remaining between them. In nucleotides, the CDR3 is TGTGCCAGCAGTTACGACAGGTTATCCTACGAGCAGTACTTC. As protein: CASSYDRLSYEQYF.

The chain recombines TRBV3-1 (or the pseudogene TRBV3-2) with TRBJ2-5; 13 bases are a match to TRBD2. Germline CDR1 LGHDT, CDR2 YNNKEL (reference sequence). Unmatched junction bases numbered 7, after V lost 0 bases and J lost 6 bases. This CDR3 is built from 17 residues. CDR3 DNA sequence: TGTGCCAGCAGCCAAGATTCGCGACTAGCGGGGGGTAAGACCCAGTACTTC. Its protein product is CASSQDSRLAGGKTQYF.

This rearrangement joins TRBV19 to TRBJ2-3; 8 positions match TRBD2. This CDR3 is built from 15 residues. Germline V lookup: CDR1 LNHDA, CDR2 SQIVND (reference sequence). Trimming at V came to 3 bases and at J to 3 bases, leaving 5 bases not matched to a gene. CDR3 bases: TGTGCCAGTAGTATGGGTAGCGGGGAAACAGATACGCAGTATTTT. Translating gives CASSMGSGETDTQYF.

The chain uses TRBV30 and TRBJ1-1; D possibly corresponds to TRBD1 (5 bases). The V end was cut by 4 bases, the J end by 1 base, with 7 bases between. Germline values: CDR1 GTSNPN, CDR2 SVGIG (reference sequence). The CDR3 length is 12 residues. The CDR3 here is CAWTDTNTEAFF. Written as DNA, the CDR3 is TGTGCCTGGACGGACACGAACACTGAAGCTTTCTTT.

The rearrangement links TRBV5-1 to TRBJ2-1; perhaps TRBD1 as D (6 bases). The germline gives CDR1 SGHRS, CDR2 YFSETQ. The CDR3 length is 14 residues. Trimming shortened V by 3 bases and J by 5 bases, and 12 bases separated the two germline ends. CDR3 DNA sequence: TGCGCCAGCAGCTCGGACAGCGGTCACAATGAGCAGTTCTTC. It is translated as CASSSDSGHNEQFF. Drawing the rest from reference TRBV5-1 and TRBJ2-1, the complete variable domain is KAGVTQTPRYLIKTRGQQVTLSCSPISGHRSVSWYQQTPGQGLQFLFEYFSETQRNKGNFPGRFSGRQFSNSRSEMNVSTLELGDSALYLCASSSDSGHNEQFFGPGTRLTVL.

This chain uses TRBV9 with TRBJ2-1, with TRBD2 identical over 8 bases. V lost 3 bases, J lost 4 bases, and 6 bases stayed unmatched. Germline V gene sequence: CDR1 SGDLS, CDR2 YYNGEE. The CDR3 is 15 amino acids. The CDR3 is CASSATGGPYNEQFF. The CDR3 coding sequence is TGTGCCAGCAGCGCTACGGGAGGGCCTTACAATGAGCAGTTCTTC.

The chain is built from TRBV30 and TRBJ1-3; no reliable D call. The length of the CDR3 is 14 residues. Germline CDR1 and CDR2: GTSNPN and SVGIG (reference sequence). V shed 2 bases and J shed 2 bases, with 10 bases lying between them. CDR3 bases: TGTGCCTGGAGTAGAACAGCTCCTGGAAACACCATATATTTT. Its protein product is CAWSRTAPGNTIYF.

J is TRBJ1-2 and V is TRBV5-1; D gene uncertain. V gave up 0 bases and J gave up 4 bases, with 13 bases separating them. The CDR3 extends over 15 amino acids. Germline V lookup: CDR1 SGHRS, CDR2 YFSETQ. Written as DNA, the CDR3 is TGCGCCAGCAGCTTGGCAGGCTCCATTCGCTATGGCTACACCTTC. Protein sequence: CASSLAGSIRYGYTF.

The chain joins TRBV7-9 to TRBJ1-4, with 9 nucleotides matching TRBD1. The CDR3 runs 15 residues. The ends lost 5 bases at V and 8 bases at J; junction bases unmatched: 9. Germline V CDR1 and CDR2: SEHNR, FQNEAQ (reference sequence). CDR3 loop: CASSGGQGPSEKLFF. As DNA, the CDR3 is TGTGCCAGCAGCGGGGGACAGGGCCCCTCGGAAAAACTGTTTTTT.

The CDR3 nucleotides read TGCGCCAGCAGCCTTGGAGGGGCGGGAGGGCAAGAGACCCAGTACTTC. The encoded protein is CASSLGGAGGQETQYF. The J gene is TRBJ2-5, the V gene TRBV5-1; TRBD2 aligns across 9 bases. From germline, CDR1 is SGHRS and CDR2 YFSETQ. Losses at the gene ends were 4 bases for V and 2 bases for J; bases not matched to a gene: 9. There are 16 residues in the CDR3.

The chain employs TRBV6-5 and TRBJ2-5; unclear D gene. CDR1 and CDR2 from the germline V gene are MNHEY and SVGAGI. There are 16 residues in the CDR3. V lost 2 bases and J lost 3, with 16 bases in between. CDR3 in amino acids: CASSYDLNHAKETQYF. The CDR3 bases are TGTGCCAGCAGTTACGACTTGAACCACGCCAAAGAGACCCAGTACTTC.

The chain recombines TRBV2 with TRBJ2-3; TRBD2 might be the D (5 bases). Deletions cut 8 bases from V and 5 bases from J, with 14 bases between. This CDR3 is 13 amino acids long. CDR1 is SNHLY, CDR2 FYNNEI, per germline. The CDR3 protein is CASHQDYGDTQYF. CDR3 in DNA: TGTGCCAGCCATCAAGACTATGGAGATACGCAGTATTTT.

CDR3 sequence (DNA): TGTGCCAGCAGCGCCGGACAGGGGGCCTACGAGCAGTACTTC. Its translation is CASSAGQGAYEQYF. V gene TRBV13 combines with J gene TRBJ2-7; 10 bases match TRBD1. Germline V gene lookup returns CDR1 PRHDT and CDR2 FYEKMQ (reference sequence). V gave up 5 bases and J gave up 2 bases; unmatched junction bases: 3. The CDR3 loop spans 14 amino acids.

The chain couples TRBV20-1 to TRBJ1-5, with 7 nucleotides matching TRBD1. Germline CDR1 DFQATT, CDR2 SNEGSKA (reference sequence). The V and J ends lost 3 bases and 0 bases, in that order; junction bases with no gene match: 5. This CDR3 contains 15 residues. Written as DNA, the CDR3 is TGCAGTGCTAGTAACAGGGGCTATAGCAATCAGCCCCAGCATTTT. Residues: CSASNRGYSNQPQHF.

This sequence joins TRBV3-1 (or the pseudogene TRBV3-2) and TRBJ1-6; D is possibly TRBD1 (6 bases). Germline CDR1 reads LGHDT; CDR2 reads YNNKEL (reference sequence). V lost 3 bases and J lost 8, with 11 bases in between. The CDR3 is 14 amino acids. The CDR3 DNA reads as TGTGCCAGCAGCCACTTCAGGGGAGATTCACCCCTCCACTTT. It translates to CASSHFRGDSPLHF.

V and J are TRBV6-6 and TRBJ2-3, with D possibly being TRBD2 (6 bases). The CDR3 consists of 16 residues. Per germline, CDR1 MNHNY and CDR2 SVGAGI (reference sequence). V was pared by 6 bases and J by 0 bases, with 16 bases between. This CDR3 reads CASSPTSRSSTDTQYF. CDR3 in DNA: TGTGCCAGCAGCCCGACTAGTCGGAGTAGCACAGATACGCAGTATTTT.

This chain uses TRBV7-8 with TRBJ2-5; 8 bases agree with TRBD1. This CDR3 contains 14 residues. Trimming cost V 4 bases and J 1 base; bases outside gene matches: 2. CDR1 is SGHVS, CDR2 FQNEAQ, per germline. CDR3 protein: CASSYQGAQETQYF. In DNA form, the CDR3 reads TGTGCCAGCAGCTACCAGGGGGCCCAAGAGACCCAGTACTTC.

The rearrangement links TRBV5-5 to TRBJ1-2; possibly TRBD1 for D (5 bases). Germline V gene lookup returns CDR1 SGHKS and CDR2 YYEKEE (reference sequence). CDR3 length: 13 residues. Trimming left V 4 bases short and J 4 bases short, with 11 bases between. The CDR3 is CASSQTDIYGYTF. The CDR3 DNA follows: TGTGCCAGCAGCCAAACGGACATCTATGGCTACACCTTC.

This sequence joins TRBV7-2 and TRBJ2-7; D is perhaps TRBD1 (6 bases). Germline V gene lookup returns CDR1 SGHTA and CDR2 FQGNSA. V dropped 5 bases and J dropped 9 bases, with 29 bases sitting between them. This CDR3 has 17 residues. The DNA for the CDR3 is TGTGCCAGCAGCCAATTCCCTTCCGGGACAACCCAAGCCCGGCAGTACTTC. Encoded protein: CASSQFPSGTTQARQYF.